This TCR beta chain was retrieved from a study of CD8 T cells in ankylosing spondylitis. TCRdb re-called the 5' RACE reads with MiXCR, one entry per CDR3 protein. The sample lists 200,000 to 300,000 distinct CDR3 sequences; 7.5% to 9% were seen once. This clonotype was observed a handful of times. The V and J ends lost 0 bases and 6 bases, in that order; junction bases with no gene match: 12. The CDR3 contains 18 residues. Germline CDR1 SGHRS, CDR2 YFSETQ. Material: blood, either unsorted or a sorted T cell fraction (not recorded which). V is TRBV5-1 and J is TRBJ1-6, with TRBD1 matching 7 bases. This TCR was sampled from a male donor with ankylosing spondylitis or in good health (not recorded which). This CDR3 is CASSLASETGLPNSPLHF. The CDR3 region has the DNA TGCGCCAGCAGCTTGGCGTCCGAGACAGGGCTTCCTAATTCACCCCTCCACTTT. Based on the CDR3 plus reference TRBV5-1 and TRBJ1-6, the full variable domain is KAGVTQTPRYLIKTRGQQVTLSCSPISGHRSVSWYQQTPGQGLQFLFEYFSETQRNKGNFPGRFSGRQFSNSRSEMNVSTLELGDSALYLCASSLASETGLPNSPLHFGNGTRLTVT.